This T cell receptor (beta chain) was sequenced for a study of neoadjuvant anti-PD-1 for oral cavity cancer (dated by TCRdb to the early 2020s). Some background on the complete study: Before curative-intent surgical resection, most patients were given three to four biweekly doses of nivolumab at 3 mg/kg. A fourth nivolumab dose was given around day 43 to patients without progression, and definitive surgical resection was performed in those patients on days 50-56. Responders were defined as patients with complete response, partial response or stable disease by RECIST 1.1; non-responders were defined as patients with progression. The parent correlative cohort had about a dozen patients and a response rate of 33%. Overall results and qualifications from the work: After neoadjuvant nivolumab, significantly higher T cell clonality (Gini index) was found within PBMCs in non-responders than in responders. TCR analyses included only three patients per response group, and the authors called for larger cohorts for validation. Higher pretreatment blood TCRbeta clonality and lower post-treatment tumor TCRbeta clonality were correlated with higher pretreatment blood Treg/Th17 ratios.

Details on this clone: The target of this receptor is not known. Base qualities are not at hand, and no much larger clone is one base apart.

For CDR1 and CDR2, the germline V gene lists SGHRS and YFSETQ. The CDR3 goes from the cysteine to the phenylalanine over 17 residues. Only the CDR3 region is kept as DNA, spanning 51 bases read in frame from base 1. Trimming takes 4 bases from V and 1 base from J, and the germline ends sit 18 bases apart. The time point label for this specimen denotes: before neoadjuvant nivolumab. Patients were newly diagnosed with stage II-IVA oral cavity squamous cell carcinoma and had received no prior systemic or radiation treatment. The cohort consisted of patients with HPV-negative, locally advanced oral cavity squamous cell carcinoma. No culture maintenance or expansion was done, as the peripheral blood mononuclear cells went straight to analysis. The samples were drawn from a longitudinal correlative study tied to a single-arm phase II trial testing neoadjuvant nivolumab in oral cavity squamous cell carcinoma. Genomic DNA-based TCRbeta sequencing was performed on subject-matched pre- and post-treatment PBMCs and tumors from three responders and three non-responders. Peripheral blood mononuclear cells were collected before nivolumab treatment and again after treatment, at the time of surgery. Genomic DNA was isolated from PBMCs using the Maxwell RSC DNA from Cells kit.

For deep sequencing of PBMC libraries, mostly approximately 460 ng of input genomic DNA was used, and six replicates were run per sample. The immunoSEQ hsTCRbeta kit was used to prepare TCRbeta libraries, following the manufacturer's instructions. The completed libraries were mixed into a single pool at 3 nM, then sequenced with an Illumina NovaSeq 6000 S4 flow cell. Regarding the original processing steps: The immunoSEQ Analyzer was used for raw data preprocessing and quality control. The analysis was restricted to productive rearrangements, with each unique CDR3 amino acid sequence defining a clonotype. Repertoire clonality was estimated as the Gini-Simpson index, computed with the R package tcR. Gini indices were compared with Student's t test, and associations with tumor size change were assessed by Pearson correlation. Held by TCRdb, this immuneACCESS table contains in-frame sequences only and omits some clones. Under half of the omission traces to an unresolved V gene where checked; the cause of the rest is unknown. Clone size and V and J calls were adopted from that table, with D and trimming inferred from the DNA. The sample has around 30,000 clones on record, around nine tenths of them singletons. Around 3.2% of the sample is in the top ten clones.

The TCR was taken from a person aged 40 to 85 with oral cavity squamous cell carcinoma. The rearrangement combines TRBV5-1 with TRBJ2-1; the D gene is perhaps TRBD2, from 5 matching bases. The source material was PBMCs, sampled before nivolumab (anti-PD-1) treatment. The nucleotides are TGCGCCAGCAGCCCCAATTTCGGGGATGGGTCCTACAATGAGCAGTTCTTC. Translation gives CASSPNFGDGSYNEQFF.